Below, one T cell receptor beta chain is given with its context. Its recognized antigen is unknown. The sample holds no much larger clone one base away, and base qualities are not on file. This record comes from a study of blood T cells in healthy people across ages (dated by TCRdb to between 2015 and 2017). Background for the entire study: Template switching captured roughly one uniquely barcoded TCR beta cDNA molecule per two T cells in model experiments. Four age groups were formed from the donors: young (average approximately 15 years), middle-aged (just under 40), aged (more than 55) and long-lived (roughly 88). The study measured age-related changes in TCR beta repertoire diversity using deep sequencing normalized with unique cDNA molecular identifiers. To avoid experimental bias, donors of different ages were randomly spread across the sequencing lanes. For two donors (one aged 18 to 30 and one aged 80 or older), the study analyzed two additional independent replicas of 1 million unique cDNA reads from the same blood draw. Overall results and qualifications from the work: Compared with the aged group, the long-lived group had more naive CD4+ T cells, fewer expanded clones and increased TCR diversity, suggesting age selection. Observed TCR beta diversity per million T cells fell roughly linearly with age, and a significant reduction was already apparent by age roughly 40. The CMV infection status of donors was not known, potentially confounding age-related changes in expanded clonotypes. Estimates of total diversity based on one million sequenced T cells were regarded as lower bounds and as underestimates. Because profiling used bulk unsorted PBMCs, naive and antigen-experienced compartments could not be compared conclusively. A strong correlation was found between observed TCR beta diversity and the percentage of naive T cells measured by flow cytometry.

Systemically healthy Caucasian individuals from Russia, 35 to 50 in total and aged roughly 6 to 100 years, were included as donors. Approximately 11 milliliters of peripheral blood were drawn from each donor into EDTA-treated Vacutainer tubes. PBMCs were isolated by Ficoll-Paque density-gradient centrifugation, with at least 6 million obtained per sample. Total RNA was extracted from PBMCs with Trizol reagent, with at least 6 micrograms obtained per sample. Naive CD45RAhigh/CD27high T cell percentages were measured by flow cytometry on a PBMC aliquot from every donor. The method was 5' RACE. Sequencing instrument: Illumina HiSeq 2500. The second PCR ran for roughly 6 to 11 cycles and used a J-beta primer mix along with a sample-barcoded 5' primer. A template-switch 5' adaptor carrying 12 random nucleotides introduced a unique molecular identifier onto each TCR beta cDNA molecule. Each sample yielded at least 2.5 million CDR3-containing paired-end reads. The Mint cDNA synthesis kit, primed by a TRBC-specific oligonucleotide, was used to synthesize first-strand cDNA from all RNA. All cDNA was treated with uracil-DNA glycosylase and then went through a first 18-cycle PCR with the universal primers M1SS and BC2_uni_R. For the original study's pipeline: Each sample was normalized by randomly selecting 1 million high-quality reads, each carrying a distinct molecular identifier. Reads sharing molecular identifiers were discarded rather than binned into consensus sequences. MiTCR, run with a Q25 quality threshold and the strictest error-elimination algorithm, handled CDR3 identification, clonotype clustering and error correction. Lower-bound total TCR beta diversity was estimated with a nonparametric unseen species model using Euler transformation. TCRdb applied fastp at Q25 and MiXCR to the public reads, then kept only in-frame beta chains. Each entry merges the rows of one CDR3 protein and shows their most common DNA and genes. TCRdb's processing, not the authors', yielded these V and J calls. The sample includes about 780,000 distinct CDR3 sequences, with about 46% observed a single time. About a sixth of the sample is in the top ten clones.

Sequences were obtained from blood. The origin of this receptor is a man older than 75 in good health.

The CDR3 is CSGLQGGRDEQYF. The bases are TGCAGCGGACTACAGGGGGGGAGAGACGAGCAGTACTTC. The V gene is TRBV20-1 and the J gene is TRBJ2-5, with a weak D call of TRBD1 (8 bases match). Gene TRBJ2-7 matches the end of the DNA better, so the J call may be wrong. Measured from the cysteine to the phenylalanine, the CDR3 is 13 residues long. Left in the record is the CDR3 DNA by itself, 39 bases read in frame from the first base. For CDR1 and CDR2, the germline V gene (reference sequence) lists DFQATT and SNEGSKA.